The rows below give T cell receptor beta chains drawn from one sample of a study of OX40 agonist ivuxolimab in advanced cancers. The data were produced by immunoSEQ multiplex PCR, yet TCRdb's version contains in-frame clones alone and is incomplete. Among 20,000 or so clones listed, 80% to 85% were seen once. The sequencing used CD4+ or CD8+ T cells sorted from blood, collected in a trial of the OX40 agonist ivuxolimab. The source is an adult with an advanced solid tumor such as melanoma, head and neck, liver or kidney cancer. Both conserved end residues are part of each CDR3. A D gene is named only where the DNA matches it firmly. Part of the rows lack a size; the others show once, few, many or a class for expanded clones.

abundance,d_gene,len,j_gene,v_gene,CDR3nt,CDR3aa
NA,TRBD2,15,TRBJ2-4,TRBV6-1,TGTGCCAGCAGACCCCGGACTAGCGGCGGGGACATTCAGTACTTC,CASRPRTSGGDIQYF
NA,NA,15,TRBJ2-7,TRBV27,TGTGCCAGCCGACCTTCGGGAGTATTTACCTACGAGCAGTACTTC,CASRPSGVFTYEQYF
NA,TRBD1,15,TRBJ2-3,TRBV9,TGTGCCAGCAGTGCCCACGGGACAGACACAGATACGCAGTATTTT,CASSAHGTDTDTQYF
NA,NA,15,TRBJ2-7,TRBV5-1,TGCGCCAGCAGCTTGGGGGTAGGGCTAGAAGGCGAGCAGTACTTC,CASSLGVGLEGEQYF
once,NA,15,TRBJ2-3,TRBV7-9,TGTGCCAGCAGCTTTTACCCCCTAGTGGATGATACGCAGTATTTT,CASSFYPLVDDTQYF
NA,NA,18,TRBJ1-2,TRBV6-1,TGTGCCAGCAGTGAAGGTTTAGGGAGGGCAAACTTTATCTATGGCTACACCTTC,CASSEGLGRANFIYGYTF
NA,NA,14,TRBJ2-7,TRBV4-1,TGCGCCAGCAGCCAAGTTTTTCCGCCTAACGAGCAGTACTTC,CASSQVFPPNEQYF
NA,NA,16,TRBJ2-1,TRBV7-8,TGTGCCAGCAGCTTAGAAGAGTTATCTCCAAGCGATGAGCAGTTCTTC,CASSLEELSPSDEQFF
once,NA,15,TRBJ1-3,TRBV6-5,TGTGCCAGCAGTTACTCGGGGGGCTTTGGAAACACCATATATTTT,CASSYSGGFGNTIYF
few,NA,13,TRBJ2-3,TRBV4-3,TGCGCCAGCGGGGCTAGTTCTTATGATACGCAGTATTTT,CASGASSYDTQYF
NA,NA,14,TRBJ1-3,TRBV5-4,TGTGCCAGCAGCCCCATTGGGGTCCGAGACACCATATATTTT,CASSPIGVRDTIYF
NA,TRBD2,14,TRBJ2-3,TRBV7-6,TGTGCCAGCAGCTACGCGGGGGGGTCAGATACGCAGTATTTT,CASSYAGGSDTQYF
NA,NA,16,TRBJ2-2,TRBV27,TGTGCCAGCAGTTTATACCAGGGATCGAACACCGGGGAGCTGTTTTTT,CASSLYQGSNTGELFF
NA,NA,14,TRBJ2-3,TRBV2,TGTGCCAGCAGCCCCCCCACAGGGCGGGATACGCAGTATTTT,CASSPPTGRDTQYF
NA,NA,12,TRBJ2-1,TRBV11-2,TGTGCCAGCAGCTTAGTGGGGAATGAGCAGTTCTTC,CASSLVGNEQFF
NA,NA,13,TRBJ1-2,TRBV15,TGTGCCACCAGCATCTTGCGGGACATCGTAGACACCTTC,CATSILRDIVDTF
NA,TRBD1,14,TRBJ1-2,TRBV27,TGTGCCAGCAGTTTGCAGGGGGGAGGCTATGGCTACACCTTC,CASSLQGGGYGYTF
NA,NA,17,TRBJ2-5,TRBV5-1,TGCGCCAGCAGCTCTTTAGAGGCAGGGATGGACGGGGAGACCCAGTACTTC,CASSSLEAGMDGETQYF
NA,NA,13,TRBJ2-2,TRBV9,TGTGCCAGCACGCCGGGGGTGTCCGGGGAGCTGTTTTTT,CASTPGVSGELFF
NA,NA,12,TRBJ2-7,TRBV28,TGTGCCAGCAGTTCCACAATGAACGAGCAGTACTTC,CASSSTMNEQYF
NA,TRBD2,13,TRBJ2-7,TRBV10-3,TGTGCCACGTCGGCTAGCGGTTACTACGAGCAGTACTTC,CATSASGYYEQYF
NA,NA,13,TRBJ2-7,TRBV5-1,TGCGCCAGCAGGGCGGGACTGAACTACGAGCAGTACTTC,CASRAGLNYEQYF
once,TRBD1,13,TRBJ1-2,TRBV5-6,TGTGCCAGCAGCTTGGGCAGGGGGATCGGCTACACCTTC,CASSLGRGIGYTF
NA,NA,14,TRBJ2-1,TRBV27,TGTGCCAGCAGTTCCCTCCTCAGGGGCGGTGAGCAGTTCTTC,CASSSLLRGGEQFF
NA,NA,15,TRBJ1-5,TRBV9,TGTGCCAGCAGCGTAGGAGGGGATAGCAATCAGCCCCAGCATTTT,CASSVGGDSNQPQHF
NA,TRBD1,13,TRBJ2-3,TRBV28,TGTGCCAGCAGTAGCGGGACAGGGCCAGCGCAGTATTTT,CASSSGTGPAQYF
NA,NA,15,TRBJ2-7,TRBV27,TGTGCCAGCAGTTTATACAGGGCCACCTCCTACGAGCAGTACTTC,CASSLYRATSYEQYF
NA,TRBD2,14,TRBJ2-1,TRBV7-8,TGTGCCAGCGAACTAGCGGGGGGCTACAATGAGCAGTTCTTC,CASELAGGYNEQFF
once,NA,12,TRBJ2-5,TRBV7-7,TGTGCCAGCAGCCAACCCCCCGGTAGCCAGTACTTC,CASSQPPGSQYF
NA,NA,14,TRBJ1-2,TRBV27,TGTGCCAGCAGCGTAAACGGCGGAAAGAGGAGCTACACCTTC,CASSVNGGKRSYTF
NA,TRBD1,15,TRBJ2-1,TRBV10-3,TGTGCCATCAGTGAAGTTCCCGGACAGGGCGATGAGCAGTTCTTC,CAISEVPGQGDEQFF
NA,NA,13,TRBJ1-1,TRBV7-6,TGTGCCAGCAGCGCTAGGGCGAGGGCTGAAGCTTTCTTT,CASSARARAEAFF
once,NA,15,TRBJ2-7,TRBV27,TGTGCCAGCAGTTATGCTTCAGACGTAACCTACGAGCAGTACTTC,CASSYASDVTYEQYF
NA,NA,15,TRBJ2-7,TRBV7-9,TGTGCCAGCAGCTATATCGGACCCCAGTCCTACGAGCAGTACTTC,CASSYIGPQSYEQYF
NA,NA,13,TRBJ1-4,TRBV21-1,TGTGCCAGCGGCGGATGGTGGCATGAAAAACTGTTTTTT,CASGGWWHEKLFF
NA,NA,12,TRBJ1-1,TRBV29-1,TGCAGCGTTGATGTCCGAGACACTGAAGCTTTCTTT,CSVDVRDTEAFF
NA,TRBD2,16,TRBJ2-1,TRBV2,TGTGCCAGCAGTTACCCGCTAGCGGTGGCCGCAAATGAGCAGTTCTTC,CASSYPLAVAANEQFF
NA,NA,12,TRBJ2-7,TRBV7-9,TGTGCCAGCAGCCCCGGGACACACGAGCAGTACTTC,CASSPGTHEQYF
NA,NA,16,TRBJ1-5,TRBV21-1,TGTGCCAGCCCCAAGGCATACGGGTATAGCAATCAGCCCCAGCATTTT,CASPKAYGYSNQPQHF
NA,TRBD2,16,TRBJ2-7,TRBV28,TGTGCCAGCAGTTACCTTAGCGGGGGGCCGTCCTACGAGCAGTACTTC,CASSYLSGGPSYEQYF
NA,NA,17,TRBJ2-4,TRBV19,TGTGCCAGTACCCCAGTAGGGGATTATACGGCCAAAAACATTCAGTACTTC,CASTPVGDYTAKNIQYF
NA,NA,16,TRBJ1-1,TRBV4-1,TGCGCCAGCAGCCAAGCCCTGGCGGAGGGAAACACTGAAGCTTTCTTT,CASSQALAEGNTEAFF
once,NA,14,TRBJ1-2,TRBV28,TGTGCCAGCAGTGGCAGGGCTCTCTCGTATGGCTACACCTTC,CASSGRALSYGYTF
NA,TRBD1,13,TRBJ2-5,TRBV6-1,TGTGCCAGTAAAGACAGGGGGCGAGAGACCCAGTACTTC,CASKDRGRETQYF
NA,NA,16,TRBJ2-1,TRBV28,TGTGCCAGCAGTACCCCGATCGCACGCTCCTACAATGAGCAGTTCTTC,CASSTPIARSYNEQFF
NA,TRBD2,16,TRBJ2-3,TRBV29-1,TGCAGCGTTTTTGGTCTAGCGGGGGCCTTCACAGATACGCAGTATTTT,CSVFGLAGAFTDTQYF
NA,NA,11,TRBJ2-7,TRBV20-1,TGCAGTGCTAGTGAAGCCTACGAGCAGTACTTC,CSASEAYEQYF
NA,TRBD2,15,TRBJ2-1,TRBV27,TGTGCCAGCAGTCCAACTAGCGGGGGGGCGGGGGAGCAGTTCTTC,CASSPTSGGAGEQFF
NA,TRBD1,14,TRBJ1-2,TRBV5-1,TGCGCCAGCAGCCTGGGGACAGCCACCTATGGCTACACCTTC,CASSLGTATYGYTF
NA,NA,13,TRBJ1-4,TRBV30,TGTGCCTGGGACGGGTTACTTAATGAAAAACTGTTTTTT,CAWDGLLNEKLFF
NA,NA,12,TRBJ2-7,TRBV6-1,TGTGCCAGCACCGTAACAGCCTACGAGCAGTACTTC,CASTVTAYEQYF
once,NA,14,TRBJ1-1,TRBV27,TGTGCCAGCAGTTTGGCCACCATGAACACTGAAGCTTTCTTT,CASSLATMNTEAFF
NA,TRBD2,16,TRBJ2-2,TRBV7-9,TGTGCCAGCAGCACCACTGCGGGGGGGCACACCGGGGAGCTGTTTTTT,CASSTTAGGHTGELFF
once,TRBD2,13,TRBJ2-1,TRBV30,TGTGCCTGGAGTGTATGGCGGGGGAATGAGCAGTTCTTC,CAWSVWRGNEQFF
few,NA,11,TRBJ1-2,TRBV2,TGTGCCAGCAGTGAGACACTGGTTTTCACCTTC,CASSETLVFTF
few,NA,15,TRBJ2-5,TRBV4-1,TGCGCCAGCAGCCAAGATATGGCCTTGGGGGAGACCCAGTACTTC,CASSQDMALGETQYF